The 14 T cell receptor beta chains given below trace back to one sample, sequenced in a study of blood T cell repertoires in COVID-19. The assay was immunoSEQ multiplex PCR, and TCRdb's table has in-frame clones only and misses some. In the table there are some 48,000 clones, around 84% of which are singletons. The source material was peripheral blood. Receptors were obtained from a human donor in a cohort sampled during active COVID-19.

Worth noting for this clone: Compared with germline, one end of the junction differs, possibly owing to a read error. The chain uses TRBV19 and TRBJ1-1; D is unresolved. This CDR3 spans 16 amino acids. In germline, CDR1 is LNHDA, CDR2 SQIVND (reference sequence). The CDR3 DNA is TGTGCCAGTAGCATAGACCCAAAGGGAGGGAACACTGAAGCTTTCTTT. Translated: CASSIDPKGGNTEAFF. Based on the CDR3 plus reference TRBV19 and TRBJ1-1, the full variable domain is DGGITQSPKYLFRKEGQNVTLSCEQNLNHDAMYWYRQDPGQGLRLIYYSQIVNDFQKGDIAEGYSVSREKKESFPLTVTSAQKNPTAFYLCASSIDPKGGNTEAFFGQGTRLTVV.

This clone was seen once. CDR3 bases: TGCGCCAGCAGCCAAATTAGCGGGGTAAATACGCAGTATTTT. It specifies CASSQISGVNTQYF. The gene calls are TRBV4-3 and TRBJ2-3; 8 bases are a match to TRBD2. Germline-derived CDR1 and CDR2 are LGHNA and YSLEER. The CDR3 runs 14 residues. J gave up 7 bases and V 2 bases, and 5 bases lay outside the gene matches.

The chain couples TRBV6-6 to TRBJ1-4; D call uncertain. CDR3 length: 13 amino acids. V was cut by 5 bases and J by 6 bases, with 10 bases left in between. Germline assignment: CDR1 MNHNY and CDR2 SVGAGI (reference sequence). The CDR3 DNA is TGTGCCAGCAGTGAGGACGGGGATGAAAAACTGTTTTTT. Protein sequence: CASSEDGDEKLFF.

This clone appeared a few times. The chain recombines TRBV19 with TRBJ1-1, with no clear D. Trimming removed 10 bases at V and 1 base at J, with 22 bases between. CDR1 LNHDA and CDR2 SQIVND come from the germline V gene (reference sequence). The CDR3 has 16 residues. CDR3 protein: CATNEQSRSQNTEAFF. The CDR3, as DNA: TGTGCCACCAACGAACAGTCAAGAAGCCAGAACACTGAAGCTTTCTTT.

CDR3 sequence (DNA): TGTGCCAGCAGACCCCGTGCGGGGGTGAACTATGGCTACACCTTC. Its translation: CASRPRAGVNYGYTF. The gene calls are TRBV6-6 and TRBJ1-2; a weak D match, TRBD1 (5 bases). Trimming took off 6 bases at V and 2 bases at J, with 16 bases between the two ends. CDR1 and CDR2 from the germline V gene are MNHNY and SVGAGI (reference sequence). The CDR3 sequence is 15 residues long.

V and J are TRBV3-1 (or the pseudogene TRBV3-2) and TRBJ1-1, with D possibly matching TRBD1 (5 bases). The V gene lost 0 bases and the J gene lost 11 bases, with 13 bases spanning the gap. The germline CDR1 and CDR2 sequences are LGHDT and YNNKEL (reference sequence). The CDR3 is 13 amino acids. CDR3 protein: CASSQDREGRAFF. In nucleotides, the CDR3 is TGTGCCAGCAGCCAAGATCGGGAGGGGCGGGCTTTCTTT.

The chain has TRBV9 and TRBJ2-7; TRBD2 might be the D (6 bases). From germline, CDR1 is SGDLS and CDR2 YYNGEE. The CDR3 is made up of 12 amino acids. V was trimmed by 5 bases and J by 5 bases, leaving 11 bases between them. CDR3 residues: CASSKVADEQYF. The CDR3 coding sequence is TGTGCCAGCAGTAAAGTAGCGGACGAGCAGTACTTC.

The chain has TRBV5-1 and TRBJ1-1; 7 bases map to TRBD1. V gave up 0 bases and J gave up 11 bases; unmatched junction bases: 4. The CDR3 runs 12 residues. Germline CDR1 reads SGHRS; CDR2 reads YFSETQ. CDR3: CASSLEGAGAFF. The CDR3 nucleotides read TGCGCCAGCAGCTTGGAGGGGGCGGGGGCTTTCTTT.

The chain carries TRBV7-9 and TRBJ1-2; 7 bases map to TRBD1. V trimming: 5 bases; J trimming: 8 bases; junction bases outside the gene matches: 8. The length of the CDR3 is 13 residues. Looked up from germline, CDR1 is SEHNR and CDR2 is FQNEAQ (reference sequence). The CDR3 DNA reads TGTGCCAGCAGCAAGAGGACAGGCCTGGGCTACACCTTC. Translating it yields CASSKRTGLGYTF.

V is TRBV5-5 and J is TRBJ1-5; D gene unclear. CDR1 and CDR2 from the germline V gene are SGHKS and YYEKEE (reference sequence). Trimming took 0 bases from V and 4 from J, leaving 11 bases between them. The CDR3 runs to 15 residues. The CDR3 bases are TGTGCCAGCAGCTTGGGCAGTCCGTCTAATCAGCCCCAGCATTTT. Its translation: CASSLGSPSNQPQHF.

The chain is built from TRBV19 and TRBJ2-5; D not resolved. Per germline, CDR1 LNHDA and CDR2 SQIVND (reference sequence). V shed 9 bases and J shed 4 bases, with 3 bases lying between them. The CDR3 loop spans 9 amino acids. The CDR3 protein is CASRETQYF. CDR3 in DNA: TGTGCCAGCAGAGAGACCCAGTACTTC.

V gene TRBV6-2 or TRBV6-3 combines with J gene TRBJ1-5; TRBD1 agrees at 10 bases. The CDR3 is made up of 15 amino acids. After removal of 5 bases from V and 4 bases from J, the junction contained 5 bases not matched to a gene. Germline V CDR1 and CDR2: MNHEY, SVGEGT. The CDR3 DNA follows: TGTGCCAGCAGTCCCTGGGGACAGGGGAATCAGCCCCAGCATTTT. Amino acids: CASSPWGQGNQPQHF.

This chain links TRBV19 with TRBJ2-1; TRBD1 matches at 7 bases. The CDR3 loop spans 16 amino acids. From germline, CDR1 is LNHDA and CDR2 SQIVND (reference sequence). The J segment lost 4 bases and the V segment lost 3 bases, leaving 9 bases of the junction unmatched. The CDR3, as DNA: TGTGCCAGTAGTATTCTAGGGACAGCCCGATACAATGAGCAGTTCTTC. Encoded protein: CASSILGTARYNEQFF.

This chain uses TRBV12-3 or TRBV12-4 with TRBJ1-1; D remains ambiguous. The ends were cut back, 3 bases at V and 0 bases at J, with 5 bases in the middle. The CDR3 totals 13 residues. CDR3: CASSLELNTEAFF. As DNA, the CDR3 is TGTGCCAGCAGTTTGGAGCTGAACACTGAAGCTTTCTTT.